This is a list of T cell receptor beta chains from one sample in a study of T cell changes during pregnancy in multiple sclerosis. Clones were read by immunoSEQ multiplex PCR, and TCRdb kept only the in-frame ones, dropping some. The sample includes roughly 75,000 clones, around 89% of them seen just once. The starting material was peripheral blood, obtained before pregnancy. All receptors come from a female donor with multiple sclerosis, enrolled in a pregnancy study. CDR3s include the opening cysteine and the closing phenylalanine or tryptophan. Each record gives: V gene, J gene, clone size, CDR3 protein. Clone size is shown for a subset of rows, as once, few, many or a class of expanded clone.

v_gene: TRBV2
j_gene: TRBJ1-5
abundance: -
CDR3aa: CATRESGGWQPQHF

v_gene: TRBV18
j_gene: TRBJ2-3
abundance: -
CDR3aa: CASSPSVRDTQYF

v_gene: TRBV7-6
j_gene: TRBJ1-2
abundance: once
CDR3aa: CASSLESSGGGGYTF

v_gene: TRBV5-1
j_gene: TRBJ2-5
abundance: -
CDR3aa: CASSLVTPQETQYF

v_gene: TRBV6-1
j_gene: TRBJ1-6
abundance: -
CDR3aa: CASSAGTGRNWNNSPLHF

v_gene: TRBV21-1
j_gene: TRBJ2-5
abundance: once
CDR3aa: CASSKEIWRGRQWVSQETQYF

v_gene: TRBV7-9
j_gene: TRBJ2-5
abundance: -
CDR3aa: CASRYGGQETQYF

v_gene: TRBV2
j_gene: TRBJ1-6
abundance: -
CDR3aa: CASSELLYYNSPLHF

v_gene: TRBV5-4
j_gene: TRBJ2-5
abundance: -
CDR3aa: CASSPPGGLGRETQYF

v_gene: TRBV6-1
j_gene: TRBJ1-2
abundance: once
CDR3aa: CASSSGAYGYTF

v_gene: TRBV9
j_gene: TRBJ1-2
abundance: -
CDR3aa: CASSYRQGEDGYTF

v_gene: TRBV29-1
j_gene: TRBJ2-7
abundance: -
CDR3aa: CSPPGEQYF

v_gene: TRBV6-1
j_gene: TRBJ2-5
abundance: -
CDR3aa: CASSAWGLGETQYF

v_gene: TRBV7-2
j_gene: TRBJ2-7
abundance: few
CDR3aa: CASRLGQGREQYF

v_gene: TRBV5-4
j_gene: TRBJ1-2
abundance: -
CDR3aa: CASSLEGGNYGYTF

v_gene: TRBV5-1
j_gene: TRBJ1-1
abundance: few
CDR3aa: CASRDQGNTEAFF

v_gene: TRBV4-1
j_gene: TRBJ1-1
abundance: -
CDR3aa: CASSQETGMNTEAFF

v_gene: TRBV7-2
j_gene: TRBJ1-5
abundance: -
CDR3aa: CASSLRGRNQPQHF

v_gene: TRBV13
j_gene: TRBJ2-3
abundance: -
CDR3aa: CASSLVTDTQYF

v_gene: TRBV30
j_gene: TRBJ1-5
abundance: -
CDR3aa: CAWSHRGRQPQHF

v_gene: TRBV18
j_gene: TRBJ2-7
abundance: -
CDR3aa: CASSPQADRGREQYF

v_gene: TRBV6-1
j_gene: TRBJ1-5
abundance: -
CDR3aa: CASSGQGDQPQHF

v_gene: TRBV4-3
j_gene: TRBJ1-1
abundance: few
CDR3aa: CASSRRGMNTEAFF

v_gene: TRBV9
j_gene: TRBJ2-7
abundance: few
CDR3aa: CASSLTSGGIYEQYF

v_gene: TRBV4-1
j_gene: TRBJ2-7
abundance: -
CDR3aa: CASSQGQERSVYEQYF